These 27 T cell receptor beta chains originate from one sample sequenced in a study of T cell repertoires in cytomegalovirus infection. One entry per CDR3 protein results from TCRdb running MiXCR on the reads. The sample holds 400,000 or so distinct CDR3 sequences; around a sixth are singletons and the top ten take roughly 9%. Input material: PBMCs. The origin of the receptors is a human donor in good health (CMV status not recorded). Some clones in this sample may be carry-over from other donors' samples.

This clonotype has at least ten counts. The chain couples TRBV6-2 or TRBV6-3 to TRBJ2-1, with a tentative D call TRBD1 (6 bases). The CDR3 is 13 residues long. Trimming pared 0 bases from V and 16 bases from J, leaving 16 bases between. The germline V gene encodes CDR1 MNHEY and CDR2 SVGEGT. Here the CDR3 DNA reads TGTGCCAGCAGTTACTCCGGTACAGGGTTTAGATTCTTC. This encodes CASSYSGTGFRFF.

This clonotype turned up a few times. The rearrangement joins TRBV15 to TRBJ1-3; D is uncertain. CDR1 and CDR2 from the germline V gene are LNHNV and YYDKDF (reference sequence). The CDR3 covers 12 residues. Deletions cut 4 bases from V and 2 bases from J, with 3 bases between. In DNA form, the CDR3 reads TGTGCCACCAGCAACACTGGAAACACCATATATTTT. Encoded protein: CATSNTGNTIYF.

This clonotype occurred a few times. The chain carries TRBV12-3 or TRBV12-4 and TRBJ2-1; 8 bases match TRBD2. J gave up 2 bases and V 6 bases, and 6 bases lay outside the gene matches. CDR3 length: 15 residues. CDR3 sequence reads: CASSGGRPTYNEQFF. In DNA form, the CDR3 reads TGTGCCAGCAGCGGCGGGAGGCCCACCTACAATGAGCAGTTCTTC.

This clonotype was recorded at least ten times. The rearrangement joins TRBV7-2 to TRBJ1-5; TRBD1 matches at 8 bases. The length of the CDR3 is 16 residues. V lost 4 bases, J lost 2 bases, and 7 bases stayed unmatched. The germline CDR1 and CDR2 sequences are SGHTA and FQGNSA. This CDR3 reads CASSSQGAGGNQPQHF. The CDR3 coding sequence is TGTGCCAGCAGCTCGCAGGGGGCGGGAGGCAATCAGCCCCAGCATTTT. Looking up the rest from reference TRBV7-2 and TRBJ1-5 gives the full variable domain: GAGVSQSPSNKVTEKGKDVELRCDPISGHTALYWYRQSLGQGLEFLIYFQGNSAPDKSGLPSDRFSAERTGGSVSTLTIQRTQQEDSAVYLCASSSQGAGGNQPQHFGDGTRLSIL.

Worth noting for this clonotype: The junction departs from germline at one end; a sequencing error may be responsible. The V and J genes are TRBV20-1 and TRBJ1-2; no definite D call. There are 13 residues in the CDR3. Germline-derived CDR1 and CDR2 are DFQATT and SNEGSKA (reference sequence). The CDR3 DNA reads TGCAGTGCTGGAGACGACACCGACTATGGCTACACCTTC. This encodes CSAGDDTDYGYTF.

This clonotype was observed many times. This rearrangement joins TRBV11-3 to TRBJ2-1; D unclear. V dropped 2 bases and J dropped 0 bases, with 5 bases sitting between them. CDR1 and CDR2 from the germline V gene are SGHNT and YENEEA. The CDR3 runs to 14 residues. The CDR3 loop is CASSLKRSYNEQFF. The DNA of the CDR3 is TGTGCCAGCAGCTTAAAACGCTCCTACAATGAGCAGTTCTTC.

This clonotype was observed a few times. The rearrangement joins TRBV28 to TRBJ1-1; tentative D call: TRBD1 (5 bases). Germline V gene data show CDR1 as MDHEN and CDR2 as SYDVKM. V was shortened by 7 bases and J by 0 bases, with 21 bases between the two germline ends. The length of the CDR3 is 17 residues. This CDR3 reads CASTHPGTAALNTEAFF. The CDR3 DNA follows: TGTGCCAGCACCCATCCCGGGACGGCGGCCTTGAACACTGAAGCTTTCTTT.

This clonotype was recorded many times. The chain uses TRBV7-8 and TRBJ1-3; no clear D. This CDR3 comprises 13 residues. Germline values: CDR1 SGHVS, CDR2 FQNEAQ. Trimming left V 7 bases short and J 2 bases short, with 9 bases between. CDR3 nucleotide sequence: TGTGCCAGCACCAGAAACGCTGGAAACACCATATATTTT. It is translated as CASTRNAGNTIYF.

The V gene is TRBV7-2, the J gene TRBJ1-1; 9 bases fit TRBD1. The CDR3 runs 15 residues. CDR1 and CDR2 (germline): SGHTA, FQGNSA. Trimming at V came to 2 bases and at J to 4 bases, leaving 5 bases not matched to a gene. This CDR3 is CASSLQGQGGTEAFF. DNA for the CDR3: TGTGCCAGCAGCTTACAGGGACAGGGTGGCACTGAAGCTTTCTTT.

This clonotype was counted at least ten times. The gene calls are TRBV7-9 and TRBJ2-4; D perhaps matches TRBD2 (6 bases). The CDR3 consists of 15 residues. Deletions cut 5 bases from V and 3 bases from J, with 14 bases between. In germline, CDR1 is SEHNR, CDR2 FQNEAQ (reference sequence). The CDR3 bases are TGTGCCAGCAGCGCCCGGGGGAATTTCAAAAACATTCAGTACTTC. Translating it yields CASSARGNFKNIQYF.

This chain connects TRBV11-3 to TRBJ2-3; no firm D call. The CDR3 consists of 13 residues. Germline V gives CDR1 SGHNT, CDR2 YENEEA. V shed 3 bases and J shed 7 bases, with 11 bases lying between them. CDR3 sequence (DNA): TGTGCCAGCAGCTTCTCCAATGGTAATACGCAGTATTTT. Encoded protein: CASSFSNGNTQYF. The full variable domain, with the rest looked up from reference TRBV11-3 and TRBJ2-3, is EAGVVQSPRYKIIEKKQPVAFWCNPISGHNTLYWYLQNLGQGPELLIRYENEEAVDDSQLPKDRFSAERLKGVDSTLKIQPAELGDSAVYLCASSFSNGNTQYFGPGTRLTVL.

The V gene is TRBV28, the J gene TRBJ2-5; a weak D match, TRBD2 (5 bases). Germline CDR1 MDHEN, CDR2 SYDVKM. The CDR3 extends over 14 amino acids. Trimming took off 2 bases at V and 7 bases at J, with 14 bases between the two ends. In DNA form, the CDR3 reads TGTGCCAGCAGTTTACTCGAGGGTCCGGGGACCCAGTACTTC. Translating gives CASSLLEGPGTQYF.

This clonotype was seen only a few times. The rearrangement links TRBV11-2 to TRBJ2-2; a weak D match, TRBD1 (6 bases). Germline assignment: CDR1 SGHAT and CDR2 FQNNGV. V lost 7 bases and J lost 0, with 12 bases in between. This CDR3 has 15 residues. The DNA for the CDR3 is TGTGCCAGCAATCCTGGGGGCCCGAACACCGGGGAGCTGTTTTTT. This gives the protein CASNPGGPNTGELFF.

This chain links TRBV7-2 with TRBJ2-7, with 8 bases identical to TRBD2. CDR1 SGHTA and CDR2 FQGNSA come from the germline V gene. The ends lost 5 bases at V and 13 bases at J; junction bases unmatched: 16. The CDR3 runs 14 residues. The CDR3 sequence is CASSQRIQGGGQYF. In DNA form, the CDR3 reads TGTGCCAGCAGCCAAAGGATACAGGGCGGGGGGCAATACTTC.

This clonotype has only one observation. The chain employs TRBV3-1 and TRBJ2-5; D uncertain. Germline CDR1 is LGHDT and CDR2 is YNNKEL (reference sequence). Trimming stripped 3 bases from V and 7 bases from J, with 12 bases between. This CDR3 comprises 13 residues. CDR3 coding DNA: TGTGCCAGCAGCCATCGGACCCCCAGGACCCAGTACTTC. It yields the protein CASSHRTPRTQYF.

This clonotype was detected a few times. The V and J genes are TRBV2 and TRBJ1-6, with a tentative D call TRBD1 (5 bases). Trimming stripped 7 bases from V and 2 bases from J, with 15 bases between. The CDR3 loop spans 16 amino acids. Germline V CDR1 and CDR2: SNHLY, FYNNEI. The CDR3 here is CASTLDGGPYNSPLHF. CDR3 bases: TGTGCCAGCACCCTGGACGGGGGACCCTATAATTCACCCCTCCACTTT.

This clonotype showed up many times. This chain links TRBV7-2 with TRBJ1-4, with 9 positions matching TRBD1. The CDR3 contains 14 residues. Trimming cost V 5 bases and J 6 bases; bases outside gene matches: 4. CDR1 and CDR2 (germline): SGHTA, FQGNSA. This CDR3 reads CASSPDRGDEKLFF. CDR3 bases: TGTGCCAGCAGCCCCGACAGGGGGGATGAAAAACTGTTTTTT.

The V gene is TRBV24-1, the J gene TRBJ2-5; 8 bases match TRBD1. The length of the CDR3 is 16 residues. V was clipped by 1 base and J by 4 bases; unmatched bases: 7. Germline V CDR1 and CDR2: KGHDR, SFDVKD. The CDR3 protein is CATSDFRQGFPETQYF. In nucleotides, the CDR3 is TGTGCCACCAGTGATTTTCGACAGGGGTTCCCAGAGACCCAGTACTTC.

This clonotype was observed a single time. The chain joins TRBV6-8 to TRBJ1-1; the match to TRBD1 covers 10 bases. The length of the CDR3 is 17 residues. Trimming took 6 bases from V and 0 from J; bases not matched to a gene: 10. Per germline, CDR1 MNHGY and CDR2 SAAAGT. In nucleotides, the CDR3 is TGTGCCAGCAGAACTTACCGGGACAGGGGATTGAACACTGAAGCTTTCTTT. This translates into CASRTYRDRGLNTEAFF.

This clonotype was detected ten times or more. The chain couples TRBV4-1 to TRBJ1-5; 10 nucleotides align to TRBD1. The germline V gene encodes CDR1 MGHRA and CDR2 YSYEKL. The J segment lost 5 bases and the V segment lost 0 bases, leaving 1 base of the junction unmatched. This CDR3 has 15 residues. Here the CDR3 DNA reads TGCGCCAGCAGCCAAGAAGGACAGGGGGATCAGCCCCAGCATTTT. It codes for CASSQEGQGDQPQHF.

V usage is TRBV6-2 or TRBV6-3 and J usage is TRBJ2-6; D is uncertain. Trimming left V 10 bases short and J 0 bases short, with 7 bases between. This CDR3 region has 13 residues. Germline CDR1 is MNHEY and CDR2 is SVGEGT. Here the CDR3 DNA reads TGTGCCACCAGGCCCTCTGGGGCCAACGTCCTGACTTTC. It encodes CATRPSGANVLTF.

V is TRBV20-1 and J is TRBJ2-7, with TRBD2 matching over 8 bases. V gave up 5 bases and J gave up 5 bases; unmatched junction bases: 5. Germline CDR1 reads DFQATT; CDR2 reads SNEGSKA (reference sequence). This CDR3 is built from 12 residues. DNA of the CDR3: TGCAGTGCTCGGGGGGGCCGAAACGAGCAGTACTTC. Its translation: CSARGGRNEQYF.

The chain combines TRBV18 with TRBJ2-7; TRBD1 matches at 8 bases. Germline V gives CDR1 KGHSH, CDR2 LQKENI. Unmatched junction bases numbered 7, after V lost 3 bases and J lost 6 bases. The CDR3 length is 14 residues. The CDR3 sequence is CASSPCGQGCEQYF. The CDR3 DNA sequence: TGTGCCAGCTCACCGTGCGGACAGGGTTGCGAGCAGTACTTC.

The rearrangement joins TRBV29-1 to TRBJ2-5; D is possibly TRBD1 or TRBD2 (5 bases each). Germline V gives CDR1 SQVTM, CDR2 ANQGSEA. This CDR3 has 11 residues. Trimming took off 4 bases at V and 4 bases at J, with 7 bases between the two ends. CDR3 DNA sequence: TGCAGCGTTGTGAGGGGAGAGACCCAGTACTTC. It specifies CSVVRGETQYF.

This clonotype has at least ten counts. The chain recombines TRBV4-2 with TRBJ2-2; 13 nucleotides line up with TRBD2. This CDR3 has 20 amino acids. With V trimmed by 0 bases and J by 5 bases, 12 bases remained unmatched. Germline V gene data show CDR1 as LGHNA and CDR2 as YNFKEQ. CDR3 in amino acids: CASSQEGELAGGRNTGELFF. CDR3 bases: TGTGCCAGCAGCCAAGAAGGAGAACTAGCGGGGGGGCGAAATACCGGGGAGCTGTTTTTT.

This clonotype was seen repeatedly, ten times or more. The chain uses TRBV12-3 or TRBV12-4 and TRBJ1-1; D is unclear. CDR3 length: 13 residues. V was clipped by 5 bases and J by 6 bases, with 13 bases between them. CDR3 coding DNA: TGTGCCAGCAGTACGAAATATATCCCTGAAGCTTTCTTT. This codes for CASSTKYIPEAFF.

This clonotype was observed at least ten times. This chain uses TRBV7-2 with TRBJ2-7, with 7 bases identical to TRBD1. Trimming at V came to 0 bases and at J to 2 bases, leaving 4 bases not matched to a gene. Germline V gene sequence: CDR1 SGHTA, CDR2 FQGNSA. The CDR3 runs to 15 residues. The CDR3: CASSLADRVAYEQYF. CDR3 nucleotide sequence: TGTGCCAGCAGCTTAGCTGACAGGGTGGCCTACGAGCAGTACTTC. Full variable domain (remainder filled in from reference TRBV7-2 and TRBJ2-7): GAGVSQSPSNKVTEKGKDVELRCDPISGHTALYWYRQSLGQGLEFLIYFQGNSAPDKSGLPSDRFSAERTGGSVSTLTIQRTQQEDSAVYLCASSLADRVAYEQYFGPGTRLTVT.